This TCR beta chain was found in a study of T cell responses to AZD1222 COVID-19 vaccine. Whole-study findings and limits: Nearly half of unique spike-specific TCRs reportedly avoided B.1.351 and B.1.1.7 mutated regions.

Only in-frame clones appear in the TCRdb table, and some are missing; sequencing was by immunoSEQ multiplex PCR. The data show 110,000 to 150,000 clones, over 90% seen once. A note on this clone: As yet, its antigen is unknown.

The material sequenced was peripheral blood, taken on day 0 of AZD1222 vaccination. This TCR derives from an adult in good health.

CDR3 in amino acids: CASSLGAGWGEKLFF. The CDR3 DNA is TGTGCCAGCAGCTTGGGAGCGGGCTGGGGTGAAAAACTGTTTTTT. The rearrangement links TRBV7-8 to TRBJ1-4; D not certain. This CDR3 region has 15 residues. Germline CDR1 reads SGHVS; CDR2 reads FQNEAQ. Trimming took off 3 bases at V and 7 bases at J, with 15 bases between the two ends.